This T cell receptor beta chain appears in the sequencing data of a study of Graves' ophthalmopathy and Graves' hyperthyroidism (dated by TCRdb to the late 2010s). Broadly, across the study: A patient counted as having stable hyperthyroidism if there was no progression to ophthalmopathy within 18 months of follow-up. T-cell repertoires of thyroid tissue and blood were compared in several hyperthyroidism patients. After sampling, hyperthyroidism patients received methimazole starting at 30 mg daily, and ophthalmopathy patients received high-dose intravenous methylprednisolone. In total, 135 blood samples were TCR-sequenced: fewer than 50 ophthalmopathy, some 75 hyperthyroidism and roughly 17 hyperthyroidism-to-ophthalmopathy patients. The study used signatures of the TCR beta repertoire to tell Graves' ophthalmopathy apart from Graves' hyperthyroidism and to predict which patients would progress to ophthalmopathy. The independent validation cohort included some 19 hyperthyroidism patients plus 17 patients who later progressed from hyperthyroidism to ophthalmopathy. To explore V-J signatures that separate ophthalmopathy from hyperthyroidism, a discovery set of about a hundred patients was enrolled, consisting of roughly 45 with ophthalmopathy and under 65 with stable hyperthyroidism.

For repertoire sequencing, the TCR beta CDR3 regions were amplified from RNA transcripts. The first round was an RT-PCR using HTBI primers with the Qiagen OneStep RT-PCR kit, and this first round was followed by a second-round multiplex PCR, then size selection and purification. Libraries were sequenced on an Illumina HiSeq2000 using paired-end 100 bp reads. The original pipeline was this. SOAPnuke was used to process the reads, throwing out any read that had adapters, had uncalled bases, had a mean Phred below 15, or lacked an exact constant-primer or identifier match. High-quality paired reads were merged with COPE v1.2.5. Unique nucleotide sequences were defined as clonotypes and aligned to IMGT TRB V, D and J references using MiTCR v1.1. The analysis was limited to V-J combinations with a frequency above 0.0001, which together covered 99.2% of repertoires. For each V-J combination, a TCR clonal expansion and chaos score was defined as F50 clonal expansion divided by the chaos observed in the TCRdist matrix. Welch's t-statistics and random forest were used to reduce features to over ten V-J combinations, which were fed into a naive Bayes classifier. The Morisita-Horn index was used to measure how similar the thyroid and blood repertoires were. TCRdb reprocessing: public reads trimmed at Q25 with fastp, clones called with MiXCR, in-frame beta chains kept. Each entry merges the rows of one CDR3 protein and shows their most common DNA and genes. These V and J calls derive from TCRdb rather than the authors' analysis. The sample data list around 1.1 million distinct CDR3 sequences, and about 40% of these were observed just once. The ten largest clones take up over 8.5% of the sample.

This clonotype appeared many times. Its recognized antigen is unknown. No much larger clonotype is one base removed from it; base qualities were not supplied. Points the paper makes about the study in general: Sample size was not statistically predetermined, and group allocation was not concealed from the investigators. Among expanded thyroid clonotypes with frequency above 0.001, most also showed up in blood, which suggests that blood repertoires may reflect the thyroid immune response. In cross-validation, the 13-signature model distinguished ophthalmopathy from stable hyperthyroidism with approximately 90% sensitivity and around 83% specificity, while in the test set the corresponding values were 80% and 75%. In validation, the model predicted ophthalmopathy progression with 55% to 71% sensitivity and around 72% specificity; 12 predicted patients were CT-confirmed with GO in a median of approximately 6.5 months.

The hyperthyroidism patients were 18 to 65 years old and newly diagnosed, with a disease duration of less than 2 months. Patients with other autoimmune diseases, uncontrolled infections, pregnancy or lactation were excluded from the study. Clinical symptoms, serum thyroxine, TRAb, thyroid ultrasound and orbital computed tomography formed the basis of the diagnosis. Trizol reagent was used to extract the total RNA, and its quality was then checked on an Agilent 2100 Bioanalyzer. Via the germline V gene, CDR1 is SQVTM and CDR2 ANQGSEA. For this chain, trimming is 7 bases at the V end and 4 bases at the J end, and the number of junction bases without a gene match is 8. From the cysteine up to the phenylalanine, the CDR3 has a length of 15 residues. Only the CDR3 part of the read is kept: 45 bases, read in frame from the first base.

This clonotype originated in an adult man with Graves' hyperthyroidism. The V gene is TRBV29-1 and the J gene is TRBJ2-2; 11 of the junction bases match TRBD2. The specimen sequenced was peripheral blood or thyroid tissue (not recorded which). CDR3 sequence: CSAMTSGTATGELFF. In nucleotides, the sequence is TGCAGCGCCATGACTAGCGGGACCGCCACCGGGGAGCTGTTTTTT.